Included here is one TCR beta chain sequence, with context. No antigen is known for it. The sample is drawn from a study of monozygotic twins with inflammatory bowel disease. Study-wide results and limits: Healthy twins shared more clonotypes with others than IBD patients, most markedly active ones.

There are 16 residues in the CDR3. The germline V gene encodes CDR1 SEHNR and CDR2 FQNEAQ (reference sequence). Each UMI, carrying a 6-nucleotide sample barcode, came from template switching. Two nested PCRs, run for around 15 and 10 cycles, were applied to TCRalpha and TCRbeta cDNA. TCRdb re-analyzed the 5' RACE reads; it lists each CDR3 protein once, without DNA. The sample totals around 190,000 distinct CDR3 sequences. The sequencing input was blood. This clonotype was sampled from a human donor with ulcerative colitis or Crohn's disease, or a healthy co-twin of an affected twin (not recorded which). V usage is TRBV7-9 and J usage is TRBJ2-1; without DNA, the TCRdb call of TRBD1 cannot be checked. The CDR3 loop reads CASSPRRGTSYNEQFF.